The entry below describes one TCR beta chain. The sample originates from a study of shared T cell receptors in the human thymus. Trimming cost V 5 bases and J 0 bases; bases outside gene matches: 8. Germline CDR1 is SGHNT and CDR2 is YYREEE (reference sequence). CDR3 size: 17 residues. Repertoires were generated with immunoSEQ multiplex PCR, while TCRdb's copy carries only in-frame clones and drops some. The table lists 650,000 to 950,000 clones, approximately 83% of them singletons, with roughly 0.01% in the top ten. In addition, the sample was reused for a study of human thymus T cells. That publication notes: Corrective surgery for congenital heart defects was being performed on the healthy Finnish infants who were the donors. Resections were taken during corrective heart surgery, and the thymus tissue came from these.

Sequencing input: thymocytes. The source of this sequence is a girl less than two years old with a congenital heart defect. This rearrangement joins TRBV5-4 to TRBJ2-3, with 11 bases lining up with TRBD2. The CDR3 reads CASSWASGGLSTDTQYF. In DNA, the CDR3 is TGTGCCAGCAGTTGGGCTAGCGGGGGGCTTAGCACAGATACGCAGTATTTT. The full variable domain, rest sourced from reference TRBV5-4 and TRBJ2-3, is ETGVTQSPTHLIKTRGQQVTLRCSSQSGHNTVSWYQQALGQGPQFIFQYYREEENGRGNFPPRFSGLQFPNYSSELNVNALELDDSALYLCASSWASGGLSTDTQYFGPGTRLTVL.